The 18 T cell receptor beta chains below all came from one sample that was sequenced in a study of blood T cell repertoires in COVID-19. Produced via immunoSEQ multiplex PCR; TCRdb's table is partial and in-frame only. The table lists 50,000 to 70,000 clones, around 82% of them singletons. Sequenced material: peripheral blood. These receptors all stem from a man older than 75 with COVID-19, enrolled during active disease.

V gene TRBV10-2 combines with J gene TRBJ2-3; D might be TRBD1 (6 bases). V gave up 3 bases and J gave up 1 base, with 8 bases separating them. CDR3 length: 14 residues. Looked up from germline, CDR1 is WSHSY and CDR2 is SAAADI. The chain's CDR3 is CASSDHRGTDTQYF. CDR3 sequence (DNA): TGCGCCAGCAGTGACCACAGGGGCACAGATACGCAGTATTTT.

This chain connects TRBV20-1 to TRBJ1-2; TRBD1 aligns across 7 bases. The V and J ends lost 3 bases and 4 bases, in that order; junction bases with no gene match: 8. Germline loops: CDR1 DFQATT, CDR2 SNEGSKA (reference sequence). The CDR3 covers 14 residues. CDR3 amino acids: CSASDTGAGYGYTF. The CDR3 region has the DNA TGCAGTGCTAGTGATACAGGGGCCGGCTATGGCTACACCTTC.

CDR3 DNA: TGTGCCACTTTAGCGGGGGGCTCCTACAATGAGCAGTTCTTC. Its translation: CATLAGGSYNEQFF. The chain couples TRBV28 to TRBJ2-1; 10 positions match TRBD2. This CDR3 is 14 amino acids long. V trimming: 10 bases; J trimming: 0 bases; junction bases outside the gene matches: 3. Germline CDR1 is MDHEN and CDR2 is SYDVKM. Full variable domain (remainder filled in from reference TRBV28 and TRBJ2-1): DVKVTQSSRYLVKRTGEKVFLECVQDMDHENMFWYRQDPGLGLRLIYFSYDVKMKEKGDIPEGYSVSREKKERFSLILESASTNQTSMYLCATLAGGSYNEQFFGPGTRLTVL.

The V and J genes are TRBV3-1 (or the pseudogene TRBV3-2) and TRBJ1-1; 10 positions agree with TRBD1. Germline trimming cut 4 bases from V and 3 bases from J; bases unmatched to any gene: 11. There are 17 residues in the CDR3. Per germline, CDR1 LGHDT and CDR2 YNNKEL (reference sequence). Here the CDR3 reads CASSLSRGDRGYTEAFF. In DNA form, the CDR3 reads TGTGCCAGCAGCCTCTCCCGAGGGGACAGGGGTTACACTGAAGCTTTCTTT.

This clone is a singleton in its sample. The chain combines TRBV5-6 with TRBJ1-5; possibly TRBD1 for D (6 bases). Germline assignment: CDR1 SGHDT and CDR2 YYEEEE. Trimming removed 4 bases from V and 4 bases from J, with 27 bases in between. The CDR3 contains 19 residues. This CDR3 reads CASSLGTSRGSGRNQPQHF. The CDR3 nucleotides are TGTGCCAGCAGCCTTGGTACTTCCAGGGGAAGTGGAAGAAATCAGCCCCAGCATTTT.

The V call is TRBV9, the J call TRBJ2-3; 7 nucleotides align to TRBD1. J was trimmed by 1 base and V by 4 bases; bases with no gene match: 9. The CDR3 has 16 residues. Germline CDR1 SGDLS, CDR2 YYNGEE. CDR3 DNA: TGTGCCAGCAGCCCCTCGGTGACAGGGCGCACAGATACGCAGTATTTT. The encoded protein is CASSPSVTGRTDTQYF.

V is TRBV3-1 (or the pseudogene TRBV3-2) and J is TRBJ1-6; D call uncertain. V lost 6 bases and J lost 8, with 11 bases in between. Looked up from germline, CDR1 is LGHDT and CDR2 is YNNKEL (reference sequence). The CDR3 loop spans 13 amino acids. The CDR3 bases are TGTGCCAGCAGGGCGCACCGGGATTCACCCCTCCACTTT. Translated, it gives CASRAHRDSPLHF.

V and J are TRBV14 and TRBJ2-3; D uncertain. CDR1 and CDR2 (germline): SGHDN, FVKESK. CDR3 length: 14 residues. Trimming took 6 bases from V and 1 from J, leaving 11 bases between them. The DNA for the CDR3 is TGTGCCAGCAGGCAGGAATTCGGCACAGATACGCAGTATTTT. Encoded protein: CASRQEFGTDTQYF.

The rearrangement links TRBV5-1 to TRBJ2-5; D is unclear. Germline V gene sequence: CDR1 SGHRS, CDR2 YFSETQ. V lost 0 bases and J 5 bases, leaving 8 bases between the germline ends. The CDR3 extends over 13 amino acids. Written as DNA, the CDR3 is TGCGCCAGCAGCTTGGCTCCGGAGGAGACCCAGTACTTC. It specifies CASSLAPEETQYF.

This sequence joins TRBV30 and TRBJ1-3; possible D gene TRBD1, 6 bases. CDR3 length: 16 amino acids. V was pared by 1 base and J by 2 bases, with 15 bases between. The germline V gene has CDR1 GTSNPN and CDR2 SVGIG (reference sequence). The CDR3 loop reads CAWSERLQGPGNTIYF. The CDR3 DNA follows: TGTGCCTGGAGTGAGAGACTACAGGGCCCTGGAAACACCATATATTTT.

The chain carries TRBV19 and TRBJ1-2, with 9 nucleotides matching TRBD1. From germline, CDR1 is LNHDA and CDR2 SQIVND (reference sequence). V lost 4 bases and J lost 2; bases outside the gene matches: 2. The CDR3 has 14 residues. The CDR3 DNA reads TGTGCCAGTAGTAATGACAGGGGGAACTATGGCTACACCTTC. Its protein is CASSNDRGNYGYTF.

Only one count was recorded for this clone. CDR3 sequence reads: CASSYSRDRVDQPQHF. The DNA of the CDR3 is TGTGCCAGCAGTTACTCGAGAGACAGGGTCGATCAGCCCCAGCATTTT. The V gene is TRBV6-2 or TRBV6-3, the J gene TRBJ1-5; 7 nucleotides agree with TRBD1. Germline V gene sequence: CDR1 MNHEY, CDR2 SVGEGT. V lost 0 bases, J lost 5 bases, and 7 bases stayed unmatched. The CDR3 has 16 residues.

This chain connects TRBV5-6 to TRBJ1-1; the match to TRBD1 covers 10 bases. The trim removed 6 bases at V and 3 bases at J, leaving 14 bases unmatched. The CDR3 consists of 17 residues. CDR1 is SGHDT, CDR2 YYEEEE, per germline. CDR3 loop: CASTPPGQGYMDTEAFF. The CDR3 DNA follows: TGTGCCAGCACCCCGCCGGGACAGGGGTATATGGACACTGAAGCTTTCTTT. The full variable domain, completed using reference TRBV5-6 and TRBJ1-1, is DAGVTQSPTHLIKTRGQQVTLRCSPKSGHDTVSWYQQALGQGPQFIFQYYEEEERQRGNFPDRFSGHQFPNYSSELNVNALLLGDSALYLCASTPPGQGYMDTEAFFGQGTRLTVV.

The genes are TRBV7-3 and TRBJ2-1; D might be TRBD1 (5 bases). Germline CDR1 and CDR2: SGHTA and FQGTGA. Trimming shortened V by 3 bases and J by 4 bases, and 10 bases separated the two germline ends. The CDR3 runs to 14 residues. The CDR3 DNA reads as TGTGCCAGCAGCTTCCGCAGGGCATACAATGAGCAGTTCTTC. Encoded protein: CASSFRRAYNEQFF.

The V and J genes are TRBV6-2 or TRBV6-3 and TRBJ2-3; 8 positions agree with TRBD2. The V and J ends lost 6 bases and 6 bases, in that order; junction bases with no gene match: 8. The CDR3 runs to 14 residues. Germline CDR1 is MNHEY and CDR2 is SVGEGT. CDR3 sequence: CASSVRGGSDTQYF. The CDR3 bases are TGTGCCAGCAGCGTCCGGGGGGGCAGTGATACGCAGTATTTT.

In this sample, this clone turned up a few times. V is TRBV28 and J is TRBJ1-4; 10 bases align to TRBD1. This CDR3 spans 14 amino acids. Losses at the gene ends were 6 bases for V and 8 bases for J; bases not matched to a gene: 6. Germline lookup yields CDR1 MDHEN and CDR2 SYDVKM. For the CDR3, the DNA is TGTGCCAGCAGCCGGGACAGGGGCGTGGAAAAACTGTTTTTT. Encoded protein: CASSRDRGVEKLFF.

This clone has just one count. At one end the junction does not follow the germline gene, possibly because of a read error. The CDR3 sequence is CAVGWAGFGAFF. Written as DNA, the CDR3 is TGCGCAGTAGGATGGGCGGGATTCGGAGCTTTCTTT. This sequence joins TRBV19 and TRBJ1-1; D not resolved. Germline assignment: CDR1 LNHDA and CDR2 SQIVND (reference sequence). This CDR3 is built from 12 residues.

This clone was observed once. V usage is TRBV27 and J usage is TRBJ2-3; TRBD2 agrees at 8 bases. The CDR3 is made up of 16 amino acids. The ends lost 7 bases at V and 5 bases at J; junction bases unmatched: 14. In germline, CDR1 is MNHEY, CDR2 SMNVEV (reference sequence). The CDR3 DNA reads TGTGCCAGCATTTTGATCCGGGGGGGCCATAAAGATACGCAGTATTTT. It specifies CASILIRGGHKDTQYF.